This is a list of T cell receptor beta chains from one sample in a study of PD-1 blockade in classical Hodgkin lymphoma. The method was immunoSEQ multiplex PCR; TCRdb's version includes in-frame clones alone and lacks a portion of them. This table holds about 43,000 clones, around 72% found once. This specimen consisted of peripheral blood mononuclear cells (PBMCs), obtained before the second cycle of nivolumab. Receptors originate from a human donor with classical Hodgkin lymphoma. CDR3s include the opening cysteine and the closing phenylalanine or tryptophan. D genes are given only for firm matches. Where a row states a size, it is once, few, many or the class of an expanded clone; other rows omit it.

TRBV28	TRBJ1-5	-	few	TGTGCCACCAGCCAATCCAACCTCAATCAGCCCCAGCATTTT	CATSQSNLNQPQHF
TRBV10-3	TRBJ2-7	-	-	TGTGCCATCAGTGAGTCCACCGGGTCTTACGAGCAGTACTTC	CAISESTGSYEQYF
TRBV7-3	TRBJ2-5	-	-	TGTGCCAGCAGCTTACGCGCCTCTACGGAGGAGACCCAGTACTTC	CASSLRASTEETQYF
TRBV7-8	TRBJ2-7	TRBD2	-	TGTGCCAGCAGCTTGACTAGCGGGAGTTACGAGCAGTACTTC	CASSLTSGSYEQYF
TRBV4-1	TRBJ1-5	TRBD1	-	TGCGCCAGCAGCGCCCAGGGGGATCAGCCCCAGCATTTT	CASSAQGDQPQHF
TRBV5-8	TRBJ1-2	-	few	TGTGCCAGCAGCTTGAGTAGCTATGGCTACACCTTC	CASSLSSYGYTF
TRBV9	TRBJ2-7	TRBD1	-	TGTGCCAGCAGCGGAGGGGGCGTAATCTACGAGCAGTACTTC	CASSGGGVIYEQYF
TRBV5-1	TRBJ1-2	TRBD1	few	TGCGCCAGCAGCTCTACAGGGGGATGGGGCTACACCTTC	CASSSTGGWGYTF
TRBV5-4	TRBJ2-7	TRBD1	once	TGTGCCAGCAGCCCCGGCAGGGGGCGCCCCTACGAGCAGTACTTC	CASSPGRGRPYEQYF
TRBV9	TRBJ2-5	-	-	TGTGCCAGCAGCCCCGGGGTAGCGGACTCACAAGAGACCCAGTACTTC	CASSPGVADSQETQYF
TRBV6-1	TRBJ1-2	-	-	TGTGCCAGCAGTGAGGTGGGGGGCGGCTATGGCTACACCTTC	CASSEVGGGYGYTF
TRBV2	TRBJ1-2	-	-	TGTGCCAGCAAAGCCCCATTAGGCGGCTACACCTTC	CASKAPLGGYTF
TRBV29-1	TRBJ2-5	-	few	TGCAGCGTCGACCAAAGTGGCACCCAGTACTTC	CSVDQSGTQYF
TRBV7-2	TRBJ2-1	TRBD2	-	TGTGCCAGCAGCTCTATAGCGGGCTCCTACAATGAGCAGTTCTTC	CASSSIAGSYNEQFF
TRBV7-9	TRBJ2-1	-	few	TGTGCCAGCAGCCCCTCGCAGGGCAGCTCCTACAATGAGCAGTTCTTC	CASSPSQGSSYNEQFF
TRBV27	TRBJ2-1	TRBD2	-	TGTGCCAGCAGCAGGGGACTAGGGTACAATGAGCAGTTCTTC	CASSRGLGYNEQFF
TRBV27	TRBJ1-1	-	-	TGTGCCAGCAGTTTAGGGATGGAAGGGGTCTCTGAAGCTTTCTTT	CASSLGMEGVSEAFF
TRBV11-2	TRBJ2-2	TRBD2	-	TGTGCCAGCAGCTTTAGCGGGAGGGCCGACGGGGAGCTGTTTTTT	CASSFSGRADGELFF
TRBV6-5	TRBJ2-5	TRBD2	-	TGTGCCAGCAGTTACGGGCGGGGGGGCCGAGAGACCCAGTACTTC	CASSYGRGGRETQYF
TRBV28	TRBJ1-3	-	-	TGTGCCAGAGTTAACCACGAGGGGAAGGCTGGAAACACCATATATTTT	CARVNHEGKAGNTIYF
TRBV18	TRBJ2-3	-	once	TGTGCCAGCTCAACCCGGACGGGTTCCCAGGGAGAATCACATCTACCAGGGGATACGCAGTATTTT	CASSTRTGSQGESHLPGDTQYF
TRBV5-6	TRBJ2-7	TRBD2	-	TGTGCCAGCAGCAGGGGACTAGCGGGCCCTTACGAGCAGTACTTC	CASSRGLAGPYEQYF
TRBV28	TRBJ2-4	TRBD2	-	TGTGCCAGCAGTCAAGGACTAGCGGTAGCCAAAAACATTCAGTACTTC	CASSQGLAVAKNIQYF
TRBV29-1	TRBJ2-1	-	-	TGCAGCGTCGCTGCCCAGGGGCTCCTCGAGCAGTTCTTC	CSVAAQGLLEQFF
TRBV28	TRBJ1-4	TRBD1	-	TGTGCCAGCAGCGTACTGGGACAGGGGAATGAAAAACTGTTTTTT	CASSVLGQGNEKLFF
TRBV27	TRBJ2-1	TRBD1	-	TGTGCCAGCAGCCTCGGACAGGGTCTAGACAATGAGCAGTTCTTC	CASSLGQGLDNEQFF
TRBV27	TRBJ2-7	-	-	TGTGCCAGCAGTTTAACAGTCTCCTACGAGCAGTACTTC	CASSLTVSYEQYF
TRBV7-9	TRBJ1-1	-	-	TGTGCCAGCAGCTTAGGGCCGGGACTTGGGGAAGCTTTCTTT	CASSLGPGLGEAFF
TRBV10-3	TRBJ2-1	-	-	TGTGCCATCAGTGAAGGAGTAACCTACAATGAGCAGTTCTTC	CAISEGVTYNEQFF
TRBV5-4	TRBJ1-2	-	-	TGTGCCAGCAGCCCCGGGACACCAGCTAACTATGGCTACACCTTC	CASSPGTPANYGYTF
TRBV27	TRBJ1-1	TRBD1	-	TGTGCCAGCAGTTTATACCGGGACAGGCTAGCGAACACTGAAGCTTTCTTT	CASSLYRDRLANTEAFF
TRBV5-4	TRBJ2-1	TRBD1	few	TGTGCCAGCAGCCTGGGGAAGGGGGCTGGGAATGAGCAGTTCTTC	CASSLGKGAGNEQFF
TRBV10-2	TRBJ2-7	-	-	TGCGCCAGCAGTGAGTTCCACTCCTACGAGCAGTACTTC	CASSEFHSYEQYF
TRBV4-1	TRBJ1-1	-	-	TGCGCCAGCAGCCAAGAAGGATCAGCCCGGACAGCTAACACTGAAGCTTTCTTT	CASSQEGSARTANTEAFF
TRBV4-3	TRBJ2-3	TRBD2	once	TGCGCCAGCAGCCAGGAACGACTAGCGGGATCCCCTATCACAGATACGCAGTATTTT	CASSQERLAGSPITDTQYF
TRBV27	TRBJ2-1	-	-	TGTGCCAGCAGTGGGGGGTCTTCCTACAATGAGCAGTTCTTC	CASSGGSSYNEQFF
TRBV4-1	TRBJ2-1	-	-	TGCGCCAGCAGCCGCGGACCCGGCGGAAGTGAGCAGTTCTTC	CASSRGPGGSEQFF
TRBV21-1	TRBJ2-7	-	-	TGTGCCAGCAGCCACACGACGGACTCGGACGACTACGAGCAGTACTTC	CASSHTTDSDDYEQYF
TRBV6-5	TRBJ2-7	TRBD1	once	TGTGCCAGCAGTTATGGACAGGGGGCTTACGAGCAGTACTTC	CASSYGQGAYEQYF
TRBV19	TRBJ1-1	-	-	TGTGCCAGTAGTGCGGGACTGATGGGCACTGAAGCTTTCTTT	CASSAGLMGTEAFF
TRBV28	TRBJ1-2	TRBD1	-	TGTGCCAGCAGGTCCGGGACAGGGGCGTATGGCTACACCTTC	CASRSGTGAYGYTF
TRBV27	TRBJ2-1	-	-	TGTGCCAGCAGTTTGGGGTCCTACAATGAGCAGTTCTTC	CASSLGSYNEQFF
TRBV9	TRBJ2-1	TRBD2	medium-sized	TGTGCCAGCAGCGTAGCCTTAGCGGGGGGGCTAGATGAGCAGTTCTTC	CASSVALAGGLDEQFF
TRBV6-6	TRBJ1-1	-	-	TGTGCCAGCAGAGAGGTCAACACTGAAGCTTTCTTT	CASREVNTEAFF
TRBV27	TRBJ1-1	-	-	TGTGCCAGCAGTAAGGCGGTGAACACTGAAGCTTTCTTT	CASSKAVNTEAFF
TRBV5-6	TRBJ2-7	-	-	TGTGCCAGCAGCTTGGGAAACAGCGCCTACGAGCAGTACTTC	CASSLGNSAYEQYF
TRBV19	TRBJ1-2	-	-	TGTGCCAGTAGCCGGGACCAGGCTTTGATATATCCGAATGGCTACACCTTC	CASSRDQALIYPNGYTF
TRBV7-2	TRBJ2-1	-	-	TGTGCCAGCAGCTTTTATTATGAGCAGTTCTTC	CASSFYYEQFF
TRBV5-6	TRBJ1-2	TRBD1	-	TGTGCCAGCAGCTTGGGTACAGGGGTCCAACTTTATGGCTACACCTTC	CASSLGTGVQLYGYTF
TRBV4-1	TRBJ1-3	-	medium-sized	TGCGCCAGCAGCCAAGAGACACAGGGACAAGGCACCATATATTTT	CASSQETQGQGTIYF